These 13 T cell receptor beta chains originate from one sample sequenced in a study of synovial regulatory T cells in juvenile arthritis. Profiled with immunoSEQ multiplex PCR; TCRdb holds only in-frame clones, not every one. The sample holds 10,000 or so clones. What was sequenced was Treg cells from blood. The subset was: remaining (HLA-DR-negative) circulating blood Treg cells. The receptors were gathered from a donor aged 2-30 years with juvenile idiopathic arthritis.

In terms of frequency, this clone is medium-sized. The rearrangement links TRBV19 to TRBJ2-3; TCRdb's D call of TRBD2 is untestable without DNA. The CDR3 has 12 amino acids. Only the protein is available. The V gene's germline CDR1 is LNHDA and CDR2 SQIVND (reference sequence). The CDR3 sequence: CASRSPTDTQYF.

This chain connects TRBV7-3 to TRBJ2-1; lacking DNA, the TRBD1 call made by TCRdb goes unchecked. The CDR3 runs to 13 residues. No DNA accompanies this entry. The germline gives CDR1 SGHTA, CDR2 FQGTGA. The CDR3 protein is CASSLTPGAEQFF.

The chain employs TRBV6-6 and TRBJ1-5; absent DNA, TCRdb's TRBD1 call cannot be checked. The CDR3 is made up of 15 amino acids. Only the protein is available. Germline-derived CDR1 and CDR2 are MNHNY and SVGAGI (reference sequence). The CDR3 here is CASRRTGDSNQPQHF.

The V call is TRBV18, the J call TRBJ2-3; TCRdb designates TRBD2, a call that cannot be tested without DNA. The CDR3 runs 16 residues. No DNA has been recorded. Per germline, CDR1 KGHSH and CDR2 LQKENI. This CDR3 reads CASSPPLRTSTDTQYF.

The V gene is TRBV6-1, the J gene TRBJ1-4; absent DNA, TCRdb's TRBD1 call cannot be checked. The length of the CDR3 is 13 residues. Only the protein sequence is given. Germline V CDR1 and CDR2: MNHNS, SASEGT. CDR3 loop: CASRRQQNEKLFF.

The chain uses TRBV5-8 and TRBJ1-3. The CDR3 length is 16 residues. The nucleotide record is missing. Per germline, CDR1 SGHTS and CDR2 YDEGEE. The CDR3 here is CASSLRTGASGNTIYF.

The chain is built from TRBV6-5 and TRBJ2-1. Germline V CDR1 and CDR2: MNHEY, SVGAGI. CDR3 size: 10 residues. The coding DNA is unavailable. The CDR3 here is CASKGLEQFF.

The chain uses TRBV12-1 and TRBJ2-7. TRBV12-1 is assigned pseudogene status. The CDR3 loop spans 11 amino acids. Nucleotide data are not available. The CDR3 sequence: CASSFCHEQYF.

The chain couples TRBV2 to TRBJ2-7; TCRdb lists TRBD2, though no DNA is available to test this call. The CDR3 contains 12 residues. No DNA appears here. Per germline, CDR1 SNHLY and CDR2 FYNNEI. The CDR3 sequence is CASSVSSYEQYF.

J is TRBJ2-2 and V is TRBV7-2. The CDR3 is 13 amino acids. No nucleotide data were recorded. CDR1 is SGHTA, CDR2 FQGNSA, per germline. CDR3 protein: CASSSTLTGELFF.

The V gene is TRBV4-1, the J gene TRBJ1-1. The CDR3 contains 14 residues. No DNA is listed. Germline CDR1 MGHRA, CDR2 YSYEKL. CDR3 region: CASSHHGENTEAFF.

The chain has TRBV6-5 and TRBJ1-1. Germline V lookup: CDR1 MNHEY, CDR2 SVGAGI. The CDR3 loop spans 12 amino acids. The coding DNA is unavailable. CDR3 sequence reads: CASTSADTEAFF.

V is TRBV5-1 and J is TRBJ2-1; TCRdb reports TRBD2, a call that lacks DNA to check it against. This CDR3 has 14 residues. The DNA is unrecorded. Germline V CDR1 and CDR2: SGHRS, YFSETQ. The chain's CDR3 is CASSLEGGGAEQFF.